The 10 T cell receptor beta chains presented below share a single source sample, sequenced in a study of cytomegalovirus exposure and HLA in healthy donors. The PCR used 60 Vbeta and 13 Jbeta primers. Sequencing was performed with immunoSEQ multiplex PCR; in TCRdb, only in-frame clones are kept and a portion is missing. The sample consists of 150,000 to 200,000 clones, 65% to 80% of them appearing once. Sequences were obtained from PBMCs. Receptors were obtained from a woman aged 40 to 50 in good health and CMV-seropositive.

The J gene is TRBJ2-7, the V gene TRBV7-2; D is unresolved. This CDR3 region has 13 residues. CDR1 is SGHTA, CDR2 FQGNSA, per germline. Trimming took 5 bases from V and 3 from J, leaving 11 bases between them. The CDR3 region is CASSRPGNYEQYF. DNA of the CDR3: TGTGCCAGCAGCCGTCCGGGTAACTACGAGCAGTACTTC.

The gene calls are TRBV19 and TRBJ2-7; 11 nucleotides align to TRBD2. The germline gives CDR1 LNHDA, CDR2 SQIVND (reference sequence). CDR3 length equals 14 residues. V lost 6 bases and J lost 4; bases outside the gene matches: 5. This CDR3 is CASSISGRGYEQYF. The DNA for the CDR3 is TGTGCCAGTAGCATTAGCGGGAGGGGGTACGAGCAGTACTTC.

The CDR3 here is CASSWGANEKLFF. CDR3 DNA: TGCGCCAGCAGCTGGGGCGCGAATGAAAAACTGTTTTTT. V gene TRBV5-1 combines with J gene TRBJ1-4; TRBD1 might be the D (5 bases). The CDR3 runs to 13 residues. The germline V and J ends were trimmed by 3 bases and 5 bases, with 8 bases remaining between them. The germline V gene has CDR1 SGHRS and CDR2 YFSETQ.

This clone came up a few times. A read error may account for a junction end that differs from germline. The CDR3 nucleotides read TGTGCCAGCAGTTTACTACTATTGGGACAGGTATTC. Translated, it gives CASSLLLLGQVF. This chain links TRBV28 with TRBJ2-7, with 8 bases lining up with TRBD1. The length of the CDR3 is 12 residues. Germline lookup yields CDR1 MDHEN and CDR2 SYDVKM.

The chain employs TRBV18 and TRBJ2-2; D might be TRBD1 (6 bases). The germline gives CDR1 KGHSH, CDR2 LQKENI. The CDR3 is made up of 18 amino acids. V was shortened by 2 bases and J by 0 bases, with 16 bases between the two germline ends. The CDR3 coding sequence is TGTGCCAGCTCACCAAACAGAAATCAGGGGCCGAACACCGGGGAGCTGTTTTTT. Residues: CASSPNRNQGPNTGELFF.

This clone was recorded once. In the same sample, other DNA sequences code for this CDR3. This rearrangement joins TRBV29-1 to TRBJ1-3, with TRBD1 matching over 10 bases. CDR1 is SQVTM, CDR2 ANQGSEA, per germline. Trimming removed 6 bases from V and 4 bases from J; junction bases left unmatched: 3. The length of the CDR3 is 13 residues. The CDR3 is CSVGTGVGNTIYF. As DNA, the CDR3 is TGCAGCGTGGGGACAGGGGTCGGAAACACCATATATTTT.

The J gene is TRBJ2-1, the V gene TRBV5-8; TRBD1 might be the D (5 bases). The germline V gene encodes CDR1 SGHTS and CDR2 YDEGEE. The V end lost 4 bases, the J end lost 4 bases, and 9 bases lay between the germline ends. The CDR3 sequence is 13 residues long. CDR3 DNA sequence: TGTGCCAGCAGCCCTGACAGATACAATGAGCAGTTCTTC. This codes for CASSPDRYNEQFF.

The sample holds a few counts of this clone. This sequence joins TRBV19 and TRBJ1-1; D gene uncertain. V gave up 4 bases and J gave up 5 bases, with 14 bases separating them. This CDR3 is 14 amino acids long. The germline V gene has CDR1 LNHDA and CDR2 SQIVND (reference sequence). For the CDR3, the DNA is TGTGCCAGTAGTACTCGAGCGGACGGGACTGAAGCTTTCTTT. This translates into CASSTRADGTEAFF.

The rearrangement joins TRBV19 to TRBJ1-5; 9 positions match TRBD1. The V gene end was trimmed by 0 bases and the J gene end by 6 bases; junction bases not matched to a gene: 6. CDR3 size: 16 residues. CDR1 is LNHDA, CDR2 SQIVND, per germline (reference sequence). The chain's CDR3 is CASSIDRDRVFQPQHF. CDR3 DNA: TGTGCCAGTAGTATAGATCGGGACAGGGTTTTTCAGCCCCAGCATTTT.

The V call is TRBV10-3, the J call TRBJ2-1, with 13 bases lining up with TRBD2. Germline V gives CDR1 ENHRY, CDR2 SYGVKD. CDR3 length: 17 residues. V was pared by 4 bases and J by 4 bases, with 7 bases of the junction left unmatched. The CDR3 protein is CAISGPGLAGSYNEQFF. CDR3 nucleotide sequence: TGTGCCATCAGTGGGCCGGGACTAGCGGGGAGTTACAATGAGCAGTTCTTC.